This is a list of T cell receptor beta chains from one sample in a study of T-cell reconstitution after alpha-beta-depleted transplantation in children. TCRdb re-called the PCR reads with MiXCR, one entry per CDR3 protein. The sample comprises some 520,000 distinct CDR3 sequences, 30% to 35% of which are singletons, and 2% to 2.5% rests with the top ten. Sequencing was performed on PBMCs from the stem cell graft donor, taken from the stem cell graft. These receptors all come from a human donor who donated a stem cell graft to a child with aplastic anemia. CDR3s include the opening cysteine and the closing phenylalanine or tryptophan. A D gene is named only where the DNA matches it firmly. Clone size, where shown, is once, few, many, or a class for clones that have expanded.

j_call | d_call | v_call | clone_size | cdr3_nt | cdr3_aa
TRBJ2-7 | TRBD1 | TRBV6-5 | - | TGTGCCAGCAGTTACGACAGGGATTACGAGCAGTACTTC | CASSYDRDYEQYF
TRBJ1-5 | - | TRBV6-6 | - | TGTGCCAGCAGCACAGGGCAGAATCAGCCCCAGCATTTT | CASSTGQNQPQHF
TRBJ1-5 | TRBD1 | TRBV9 | - | TGTGCCAGCAGCAAGACAGGGAGTAGCAATCAGCCCCAGCATTTT | CASSKTGSSNQPQHF
TRBJ2-7 | - | TRBV7-3 | - | TGTGCCAGCAGCTTAAATGCAGGGGTCGGCGAGCAGTACTTC | CASSLNAGVGEQYF
TRBJ2-1 | - | TRBV7-2 | - | TGTGCCAGCAGCCCTCTGGTAGGGGTTCATCTTAACAATGAGCAGTTCTTC | CASSPLVGVHLNNEQFF
TRBJ2-5 | TRBD2 | TRBV20-1 | - | TGCAGTGCTGCCCCCGGGACTAGCGGCCAAGAGACCCAGTACTTC | CSAAPGTSGQETQYF
TRBJ2-3 | TRBD2 | TRBV20-1 | few | TGCAGTGTTTTCCTAGCGGACCTCGGAGATACGCAGTATTTT | CSVFLADLGDTQYF
TRBJ2-1 | - | TRBV18 | - | TGTGCCAGCTCACCACGGGGCTTTGAGAATGAGCAGTTCTTC | CASSPRGFENEQFF
TRBJ1-3 | TRBD1 | TRBV7-2 | - | TGTGCCACAGGGGGTTCCTCTGGAAACACCATATATTTT | CATGGSSGNTIYF
TRBJ1-6 | - | TRBV10-3 | few | TGTGCCATCAGAGCGGACGGAACCTATAATTCACCCCTCCACTTT | CAIRADGTYNSPLHF
TRBJ2-2 | - | TRBV12-3/TRBV12-4 | - | TGTGCCAGCAGTCCCACTCGGGCGTTGGCCGGGGAGCTGTTTTTT | CASSPTRALAGELFF
TRBJ2-2 | - | TRBV6-5 | - | TGTGCCAGCAGTTACCTTTCGTCCAGGGGCGGTGGCACCGGGGAGCTGTTTTTT | CASSYLSSRGGGTGELFF
TRBJ2-5 | TRBD2 | TRBV7-2 | few | TGTGCCAGCAGCATACGGGGGGACCGTGGGACCCAGTACTTC | CASSIRGDRGTQYF
TRBJ2-1 | - | TRBV12-3/TRBV12-4 | - | TGTGCCAGCAGTTTATCTACGGCAGGGGCCGGCAATGAGCAGTTCTTC | CASSLSTAGAGNEQFF
TRBJ1-4 | - | TRBV4-2 | - | TGTGCCAGCAGCCAAGCGGACTCTACAACTAATGAAAAACTGTTTTTT | CASSQADSTTNEKLFF
TRBJ1-1 | - | TRBV20-1 | few | TGCAGTGCTGCCCGAGGGCTCACTGAAGCTTTCTTT | CSAARGLTEAFF
TRBJ2-3 | - | TRBV20-1 | few | TGCAGTGCCGCGAGCGACAGCACAGATACGCAGTATTTT | CSAASDSTDTQYF
TRBJ2-5 | TRBD2 | TRBV29-1 | - | TGCAGCGTTACACTAGCGGGAGGGGGGGAGACCCAGTACTTC | CSVTLAGGGETQYF
TRBJ2-3 | TRBD1 | TRBV27 | - | TGTGCCAGCAGACCCCGATCGGGACAGGGAACAGATACGCAGTATTTT | CASRPRSGQGTDTQYF
TRBJ2-1 | - | TRBV20-1 | few | TGCAGTGCCCCATTCCTGGGTTACAATGAGCAGTTCTTC | CSAPFLGYNEQFF
TRBJ2-1 | - | TRBV19 | - | TGTGCCAGTAGTATTGGGGGACAAATTTACAATGAGCAGTTCTTC | CASSIGGQIYNEQFF
TRBJ2-3 | - | TRBV6-2/TRBV6-3 | - | TGTGCCAGCAGTCCATCGAGGGCCTCGGGAGATACGCAGTATTTT | CASSPSRASGDTQYF
TRBJ2-7 | TRBD2 | TRBV7-2 | few | TGTGCCAGCAGCGCAAGGACTAGCGGCTACGAGCAGTACTTC | CASSARTSGYEQYF
TRBJ1-5 | TRBD1 | TRBV29-1 | few | TGCAGCGTTAGGGACAGGGAACGCAATCAGCCCCAGCATTTT | CSVRDRERNQPQHF